This T cell receptor (beta chain) was recorded in a study of T cell repertoires in cytomegalovirus infection. Across the study: In public TCR beta signatures, there were indications of both CMV infection and matching HLA type. Study-wide findings and caveats: Cumulative public TCR beta family frequency identified carriers of CMV plus the relevant HLA. In two of eight donors, the top clonotype was HLA-C-restricted CMV-specific.

The CDR3 extends over 14 amino acids. MiXCR, run by TCRdb on the reads, gives a single entry per CDR3 protein. The repertoire holds a few hundred thousand distinct CDR3 sequences, around 9.5% seen once, with around 4.5% in the top ten. Notes on this clonotype: Its antigen remains unidentified. The junction does not match germline at one end; this may be a read error.

The clonotype originates from a human donor in good health (CMV status not recorded). Some clones in this sample may be carry-over from other donors' samples. The gene calls are TRBV12-3 or TRBV12-4 and TRBJ2-7, with D perhaps TRBD1 (6 bases). The source material was PBMCs. CDR3 sequence (DNA): TGTGCCAACAGTCCTGGGGGCCAGATTAAGGAGCAGTACTTC. This sequence encodes CANSPGGQIKEQYF.